Described below is a single T cell receptor (beta chain) sequence and its context. What it binds is not known. This record comes from a study of post-analysis software for immune sequencing data. General study results and limits: A handful of TRBV segments were significantly more frequent in patients than in controls. TRBV5-6, TRBV5-1 and TRBV20-1 were among these segments. Multiple sclerosis patients had significantly lower normalized Chao1 diversity than controls.

Germline V gene sequence: CDR1 MNHEY, CDR2 SVGAGI. This CDR3 has 14 residues. Deletions cut 2 bases from V and 8 bases from J, with 15 bases between. Every TCR beta cDNA library bore unique molecular identifiers. TCRdb recomputed calls from the PCR reads with MiXCR, one row per CDR3 protein. This table holds around 700,000 distinct CDR3 sequences, 55% to 60% found once. What was sequenced was blood. The rearrangement joins TRBV6-5 to TRBJ1-1; D is uncertain. The source of this sequence is a girl aged 2 to 10 with multiple sclerosis. Here the CDR3 reads CASSYESRFAEAFF. In DNA, the CDR3 is TGTGCCAGCAGTTACGAGAGCAGATTCGCCGAAGCTTTCTTT.